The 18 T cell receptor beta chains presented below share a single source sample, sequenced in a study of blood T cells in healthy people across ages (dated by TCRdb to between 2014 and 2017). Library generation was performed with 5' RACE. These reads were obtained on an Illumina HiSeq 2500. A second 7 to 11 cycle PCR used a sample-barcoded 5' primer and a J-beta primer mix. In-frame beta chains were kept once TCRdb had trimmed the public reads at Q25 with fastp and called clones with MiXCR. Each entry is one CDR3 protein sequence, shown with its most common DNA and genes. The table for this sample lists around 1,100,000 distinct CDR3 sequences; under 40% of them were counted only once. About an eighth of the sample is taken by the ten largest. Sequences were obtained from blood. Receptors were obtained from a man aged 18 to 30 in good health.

The CDR3 is CASSWGLGYTF. CDR3 coding DNA: TGTGCCAGCTCCTGGGGACTAGGCTACACCTTC. The rearrangement joins TRBV2 to TRBJ1-2; perhaps TRBD1 as D (5 bases). The germline V and J ends were trimmed by 8 bases and 8 bases, with 12 bases remaining between them. CDR3 size: 11 residues. Per the germline V gene, CDR1 is SNHLY and CDR2 is FYNNEI.

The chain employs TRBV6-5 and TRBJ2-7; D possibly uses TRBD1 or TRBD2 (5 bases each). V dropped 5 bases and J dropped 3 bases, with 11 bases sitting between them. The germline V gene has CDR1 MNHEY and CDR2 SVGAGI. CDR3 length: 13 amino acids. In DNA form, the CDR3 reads TGTGCCAGCAGTACCGGGGACGTCTACGAGCAGTACTTC. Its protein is CASSTGDVYEQYF.

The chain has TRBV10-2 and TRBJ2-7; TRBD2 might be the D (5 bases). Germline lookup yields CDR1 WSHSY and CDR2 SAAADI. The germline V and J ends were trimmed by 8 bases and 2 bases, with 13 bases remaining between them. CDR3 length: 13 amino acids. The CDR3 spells CASSRGPPYEQYF. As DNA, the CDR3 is TGCGCCAGCTCACGGGGTCCCCCCTACGAGCAGTACTTC.

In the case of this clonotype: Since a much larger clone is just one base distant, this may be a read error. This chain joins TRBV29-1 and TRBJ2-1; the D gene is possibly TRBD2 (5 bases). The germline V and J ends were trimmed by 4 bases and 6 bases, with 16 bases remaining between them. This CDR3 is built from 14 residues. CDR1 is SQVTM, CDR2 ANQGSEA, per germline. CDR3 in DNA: TGCAGCGTTGGGGCTGTACTAGGTTTCAATGAGCAGTTCTTC. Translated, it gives CSVGAVLGFNEQFF.

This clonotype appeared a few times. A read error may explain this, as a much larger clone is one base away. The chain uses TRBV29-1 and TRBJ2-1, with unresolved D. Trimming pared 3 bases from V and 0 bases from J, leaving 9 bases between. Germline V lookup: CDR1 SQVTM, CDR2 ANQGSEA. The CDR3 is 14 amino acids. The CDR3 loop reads CSVDAVGSYNEQFF. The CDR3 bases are TGCAGCGTTGATGCGGTCGGCTCCTACAATGAGCAGTTCTTC.

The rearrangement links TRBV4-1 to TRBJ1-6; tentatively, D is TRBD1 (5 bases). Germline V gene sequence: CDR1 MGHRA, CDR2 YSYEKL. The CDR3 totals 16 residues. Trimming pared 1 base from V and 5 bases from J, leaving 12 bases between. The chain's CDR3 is CASSQAYVTDNSPLHF. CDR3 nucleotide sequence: TGCGCCAGCAGCCAAGCTTATGTGACAGATAATTCACCCCTCCACTTT.

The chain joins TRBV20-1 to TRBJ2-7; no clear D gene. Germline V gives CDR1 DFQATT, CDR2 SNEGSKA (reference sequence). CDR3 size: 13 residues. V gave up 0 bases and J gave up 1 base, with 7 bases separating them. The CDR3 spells CSARDSRSYEQYF. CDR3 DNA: TGCAGTGCTAGAGACTCGCGGTCCTACGAGCAGTACTTC.

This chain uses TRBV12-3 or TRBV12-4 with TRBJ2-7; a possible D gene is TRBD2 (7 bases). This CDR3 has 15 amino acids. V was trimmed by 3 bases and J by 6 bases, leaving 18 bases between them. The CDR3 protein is CASSFEGGRSIEQYF. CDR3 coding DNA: TGTGCCAGCAGTTTTGAGGGGGGGCGATCCATCGAGCAGTACTTC.

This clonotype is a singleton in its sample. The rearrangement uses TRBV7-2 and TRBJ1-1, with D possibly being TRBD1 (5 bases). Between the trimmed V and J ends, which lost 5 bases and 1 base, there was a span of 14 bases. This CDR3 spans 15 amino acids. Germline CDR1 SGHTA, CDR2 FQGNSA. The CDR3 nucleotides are TGTGCCAGCAGCCGACCGGGACCCGAGAACACTGAAGCTTTCTTT. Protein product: CASSRPGPENTEAFF.

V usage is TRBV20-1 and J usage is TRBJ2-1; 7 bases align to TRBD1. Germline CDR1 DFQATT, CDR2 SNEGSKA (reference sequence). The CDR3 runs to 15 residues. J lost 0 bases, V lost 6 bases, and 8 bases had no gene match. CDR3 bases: TGCAGTGCGGACACAGGGGAAAGCTCCTACAATGAGCAGTTCTTC. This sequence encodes CSADTGESSYNEQFF.

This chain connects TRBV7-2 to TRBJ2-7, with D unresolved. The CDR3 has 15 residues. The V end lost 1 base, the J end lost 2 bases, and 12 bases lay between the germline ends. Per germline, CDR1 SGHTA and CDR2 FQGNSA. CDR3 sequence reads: CASSLGVAGPYEQYF. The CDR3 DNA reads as TGTGCCAGCAGCTTAGGAGTAGCAGGTCCCTACGAGCAGTACTTC.

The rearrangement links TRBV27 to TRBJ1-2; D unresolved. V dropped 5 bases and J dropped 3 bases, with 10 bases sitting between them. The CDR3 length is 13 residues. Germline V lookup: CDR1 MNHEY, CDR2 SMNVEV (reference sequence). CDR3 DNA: TGTGCCAGCAGTGTGGACTTGTACTATGGCTACACCTTC. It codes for CASSVDLYYGYTF.

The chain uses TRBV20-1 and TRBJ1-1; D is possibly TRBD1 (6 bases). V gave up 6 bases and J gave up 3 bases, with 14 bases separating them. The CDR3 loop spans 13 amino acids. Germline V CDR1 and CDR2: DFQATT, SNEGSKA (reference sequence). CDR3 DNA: TGCAGTGCACCGGACAGAGTGTACACTGAAGCTTTCTTT. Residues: CSAPDRVYTEAFF.

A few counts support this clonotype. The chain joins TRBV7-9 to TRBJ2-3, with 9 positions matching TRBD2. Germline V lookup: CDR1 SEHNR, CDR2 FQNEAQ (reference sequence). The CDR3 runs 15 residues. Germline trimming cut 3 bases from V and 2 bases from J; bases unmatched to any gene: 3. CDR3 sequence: CASSFLAGFTDTQYF. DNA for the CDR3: TGTGCCAGCAGCTTCCTAGCGGGGTTCACAGATACGCAGTATTTT.

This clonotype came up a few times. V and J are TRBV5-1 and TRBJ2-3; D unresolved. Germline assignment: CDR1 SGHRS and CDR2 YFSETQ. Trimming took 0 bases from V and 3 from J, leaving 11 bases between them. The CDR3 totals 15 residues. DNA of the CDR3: TGCGCCAGCAGCTTGGGGGGTCCTCTGACAGATACGCAGTATTTT. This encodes CASSLGGPLTDTQYF.

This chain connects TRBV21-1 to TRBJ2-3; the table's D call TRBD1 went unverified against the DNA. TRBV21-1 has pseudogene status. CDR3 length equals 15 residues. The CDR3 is CASNKVQGRTDTQYF. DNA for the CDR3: TGTGCCAGCAACAAAGTACAGGGTCGCACAGATACGCAGTATTTT.

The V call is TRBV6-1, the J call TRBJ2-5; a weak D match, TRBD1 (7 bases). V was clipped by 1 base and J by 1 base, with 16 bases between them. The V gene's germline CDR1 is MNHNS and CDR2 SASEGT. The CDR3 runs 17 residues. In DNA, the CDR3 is TGTGCCAGCAGTGAAGACCGCGGGACAGCCATCCAAGAGACCCAGTACTTC. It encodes CASSEDRGTAIQETQYF.

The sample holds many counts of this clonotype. CDR3 region: CASSPRIQETQYF. The CDR3 DNA reads as TGTGCCAGCAGTCCCAGGATCCAAGAGACCCAGTACTTC. This rearrangement joins TRBV7-2 to TRBJ2-5; D gene unclear. Germline V gene data show CDR1 as SGHTA and CDR2 as FQGNSA. CDR3 length: 13 residues. With 6 bases removed from V and 1 base from J, the gap between germline ends came to 9 bases.